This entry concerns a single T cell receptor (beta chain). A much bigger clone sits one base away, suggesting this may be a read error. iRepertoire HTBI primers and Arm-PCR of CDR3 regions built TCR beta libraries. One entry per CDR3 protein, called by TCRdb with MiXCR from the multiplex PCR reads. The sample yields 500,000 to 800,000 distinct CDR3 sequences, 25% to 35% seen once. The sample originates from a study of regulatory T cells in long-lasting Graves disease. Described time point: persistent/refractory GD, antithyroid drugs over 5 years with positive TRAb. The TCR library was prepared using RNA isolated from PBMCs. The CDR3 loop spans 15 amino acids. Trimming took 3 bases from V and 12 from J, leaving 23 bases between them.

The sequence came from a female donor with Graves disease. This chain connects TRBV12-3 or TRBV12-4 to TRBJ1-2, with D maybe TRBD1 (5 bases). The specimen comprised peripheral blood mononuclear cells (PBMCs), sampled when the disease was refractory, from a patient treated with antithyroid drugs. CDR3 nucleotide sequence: TGTGCCAGCAGTTTTGTCGGGGGAAAGGGTAGAGGCCACACCTTC. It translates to CASSFVGGKGRGHTF.